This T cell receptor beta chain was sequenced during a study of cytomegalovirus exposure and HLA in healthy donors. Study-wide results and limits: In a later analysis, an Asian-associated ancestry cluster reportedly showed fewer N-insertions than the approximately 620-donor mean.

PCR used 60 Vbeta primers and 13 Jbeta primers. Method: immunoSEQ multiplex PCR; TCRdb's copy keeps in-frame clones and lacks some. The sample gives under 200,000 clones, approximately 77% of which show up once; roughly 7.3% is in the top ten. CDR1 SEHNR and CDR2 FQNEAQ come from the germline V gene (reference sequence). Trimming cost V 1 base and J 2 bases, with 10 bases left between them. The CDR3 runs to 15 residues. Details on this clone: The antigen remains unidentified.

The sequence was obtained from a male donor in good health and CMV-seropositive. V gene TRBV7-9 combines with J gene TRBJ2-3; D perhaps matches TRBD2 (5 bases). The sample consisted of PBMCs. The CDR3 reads CASSLVGIPTDTQYF. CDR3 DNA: TGTGCCAGCAGCTTAGTCGGGATTCCCACAGATACGCAGTATTTT. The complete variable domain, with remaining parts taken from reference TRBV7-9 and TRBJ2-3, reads DTGVSQNPRHKITKRGQNVTFRCDPISEHNRLYWYRQTLGQGPEFLTYFQNEAQLEKSRLLSDRFSAERPKGSFSTLEIQRTEQGDSAMYLCASSLVGIPTDTQYFGPGTRLTVL.